Listed below are T cell receptor beta chains from one sample, sequenced in a study of T cell responses to AZD1222 COVID-19 vaccine. Assay: immunoSEQ multiplex PCR; the TCRdb copy retains only in-frame clones and omits some. The data hold roughly 120,000 clones, with nearly 90% observed a single time. The sequencing here drew on peripheral blood, taken on day 0 of MenACWY control vaccination. The origin of the receptors is an adult in good health. The CDR3 runs from the conserved cysteine through the conserved F or W. A D gene is named only where the DNA matches it firmly. Some rows mark clone size as missing; the rest say once, few, many or name a class of expanded clone.

.	TRBV4-2	TRBJ1-3	.	CASSRDSDSGNTIYF	TGTGCCAGCAGCCGCGACAGTGACTCTGGAAACACCATATATTTT
.	TRBV11-2	TRBJ2-1	.	CASSPRSAYNEQFF	TGTGCCAGCAGCCCACGGTCTGCCTACAATGAGCAGTTCTTC
.	TRBV6-1	TRBJ1-1	.	CASSDPVGQRENSGTEAFF	TGTGCCAGCAGTGACCCAGTTGGACAGAGGGAAAATAGTGGTACTGAAGCTTTCTTT
.	TRBV18	TRBJ2-7	.	CASSPDMLVGEQYF	TGTGCCAGCTCACCCGATATGCTGGTCGGCGAGCAGTACTTC
.	TRBV6-1	TRBJ2-7	.	CASSDDGEAGGEQYF	TGTGCCAGCAGTGACGACGGCGAGGCCGGGGGCGAGCAGTACTTC
.	TRBV19	TRBJ2-1	.	CASSIQSSNNEQFF	TGTGCCAGTAGTATCCAATCCAGCAACAATGAGCAGTTCTTC
.	TRBV4-2	TRBJ1-2	.	CASSPGPAGPYGYTF	TGTGCCAGCAGCCCCGGACCGGCCGGACCCTATGGCTACACCTTC
.	TRBV3-1/TRBV3-2	TRBJ1-2	.	CASSQDRSYGYTF	TGTGCCAGCAGCCAAGACAGGAGCTATGGCTACACCTTC
.	TRBV4-2	TRBJ1-6	.	CASSQGSRAINSPLHF	TGTGCCAGCAGCCAAGGGTCTAGGGCGATTAATTCACCCCTCCACTTT
TRBD1	TRBV5-1	TRBJ2-7	once	CASSLAAGTGNEQYF	TGCGCCAGCAGCTTGGCCGCCGGGACAGGGAACGAGCAGTACTTC
.	TRBV27	TRBJ1-1	few	CASSSSFTLRTEAFF	TGTGCCAGCAGTTCCTCGTTCACCCTACGCACTGAAGCTTTCTTT
TRBD1	TRBV5-5	TRBJ1-4	.	CASSAGTDNEKLFF	TGTGCCAGCAGCGCCGGGACAGACAATGAAAAACTGTTTTTT